The 3 T cell receptor beta chains below all came from one sample that was sequenced in a study of CXCR3-negative and CXCR3-positive naive CD8 T cells. Findings of the study overall: CXCR3-negative naive cells had less hydrophobic TRB CDR3s than did CXCR3-positive naive cells.

The antigens these receptors bind are not known. UMI-labeled TRB cDNA libraries were prepared by 5' RACE. TCRdb re-called the 5' RACE reads and gives one entry per CDR3 protein, without DNA. The sample table includes under 110,000 distinct CDR3 sequences. Source material: naive CXCR3+ CD8+ T cells from blood. This sample's subset: CD45RO-CCR7+CD27+CD95- naive CD8+ T cells expressing CXCR3 (TNR3+). The receptors originated from a human donor in good health. Some clones in this sample may be carry-over from other donors' samples.

The chain employs TRBV12-3 or TRBV12-4 and TRBJ2-5. The length of the CDR3 is 12 residues. This chain's CDR3 is CASGVGQETQYF.

The chain uses TRBV29-1 and TRBJ2-3. Germline V gene sequence: CDR1 SQVTM, CDR2 ANQGSEA. The CDR3 is 12 amino acids. The CDR3 loop is CSVKELSDTQYF.

V is TRBV4-3 and J is TRBJ2-7; TCRdb outputs TRBD1, but without DNA this stays unchecked. Germline V gene data show CDR1 as LGHNA and CDR2 as YSLEER. The CDR3 has 17 residues. CDR3 amino acids: CASSQDRVGQPKYEQYF.